This TCR beta chain was recorded in a study of OX40 agonist ivuxolimab in advanced cancers. Across the study: Age averaged about 62 years (range roughly 20 to 90), and about 86% were male.

Trimming cost V 8 bases and J 0 bases, with 14 bases left between them. The CDR3 length is 15 residues. CDR1 and CDR2 from the germline V gene are SNHLY and FYNNEI. Clones were read by immunoSEQ multiplex PCR, and TCRdb kept only the in-frame ones, dropping some. The sample carries 35,000 to 40,000 clones, roughly four fifths recorded once. Details on this clone: Its target is unknown.

General study findings and limits: No antigen was identified for the clonally expanded peripheral T cells. CD4+ and CD8+ T cells in blood underwent clonal expansion by week 6 at 0.1 to 3.0 mg/kg. Normalized expansion of T-cell clones was also low for some nonresponders.

The chain links TRBV2 to TRBJ2-1; possibly TRBD1 for D (5 bases). The TCR sequence derives from an adult with an advanced solid tumor such as melanoma, head and neck, liver or kidney cancer. The input for sequencing was CD4+ or CD8+ T cells sorted from blood, taken in a trial of the OX40 agonist ivuxolimab. In DNA, the CDR3 is TGTGCCAGCTGGCTAGACAGAAGCTCCTACAATGAGCAGTTCTTC. Translation: CASWLDRSSYNEQFF.